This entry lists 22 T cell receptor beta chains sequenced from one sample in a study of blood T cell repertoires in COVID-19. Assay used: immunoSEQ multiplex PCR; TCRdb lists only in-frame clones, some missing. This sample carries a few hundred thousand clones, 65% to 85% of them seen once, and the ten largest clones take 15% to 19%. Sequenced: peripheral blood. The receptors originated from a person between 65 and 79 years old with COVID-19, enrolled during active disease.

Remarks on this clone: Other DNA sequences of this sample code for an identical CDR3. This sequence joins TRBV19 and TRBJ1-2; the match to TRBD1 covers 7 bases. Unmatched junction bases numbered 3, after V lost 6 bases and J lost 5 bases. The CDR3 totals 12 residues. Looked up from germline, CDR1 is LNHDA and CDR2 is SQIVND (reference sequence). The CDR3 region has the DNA TGTGCCAGTAGCCGGGACAGATATGGCTACACCTTC. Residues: CASSRDRYGYTF.

CDR3 in DNA: TGTGCCAGCAGCTTAATTCCGGGCAATGAGCAGTTCTTC. Translation gives CASSLIPGNEQFF. The chain joins TRBV7-3 to TRBJ2-1, with D uncertain. Trimming pared 1 base from V and 6 bases from J, leaving 7 bases between. In germline, CDR1 is SGHTA, CDR2 FQGTGA. CDR3 size: 13 residues.

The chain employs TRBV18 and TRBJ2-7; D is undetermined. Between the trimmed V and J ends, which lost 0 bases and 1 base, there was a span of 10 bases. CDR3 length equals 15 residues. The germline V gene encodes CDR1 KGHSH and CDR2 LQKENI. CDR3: CASSPPNTGSYEQYF. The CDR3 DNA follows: TGTGCCAGCTCACCACCTAATACGGGTTCCTACGAGCAGTACTTC. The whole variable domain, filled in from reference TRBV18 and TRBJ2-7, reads NAGVMQNPRHLVRRRGQEARLRCSPMKGHSHVYWYRQLPEEGLKFMVYLQKENIIDESGMPKERFSAEFPKEGPSILRIQQVVRGDSAAYFCASSPPNTGSYEQYFGPGTRLTVT.

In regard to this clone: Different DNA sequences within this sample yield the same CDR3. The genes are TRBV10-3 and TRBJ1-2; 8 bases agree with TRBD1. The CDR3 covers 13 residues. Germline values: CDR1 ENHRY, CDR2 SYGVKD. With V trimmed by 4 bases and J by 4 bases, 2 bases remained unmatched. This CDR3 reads CAISADRAYGYTF. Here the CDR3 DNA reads TGTGCCATCAGTGCGGACAGGGCCTATGGCTACACCTTC.

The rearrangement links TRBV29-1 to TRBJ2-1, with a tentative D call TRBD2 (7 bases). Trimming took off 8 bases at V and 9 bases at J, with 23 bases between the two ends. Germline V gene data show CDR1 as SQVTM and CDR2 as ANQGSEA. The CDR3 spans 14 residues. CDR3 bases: TGCAGCATCCGCTTTGGGGGGGCTGGAAGTGAGCAGTTCTTC. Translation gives CSIRFGGAGSEQFF.

CDR3 nucleotide sequence: TGTGCCAGCCGGTACTTCTCCGGCTACACCTTC. Protein sequence: CASRYFSGYTF. This rearrangement joins TRBV19 to TRBJ1-2; D is uncertain. This CDR3 has 11 residues. V was shortened by 9 bases and J by 8 bases, with 13 bases between the two germline ends. From germline, CDR1 is LNHDA and CDR2 SQIVND (reference sequence).

The CDR3, as DNA: TGTGCCAGCAGTTACTCACGGGACAGGGGTGAAAAACTGTTTTTT. The encoded protein is CASSYSRDRGEKLFF. The chain joins TRBV6-5 to TRBJ1-4; TRBD1 matches 10 bases. The CDR3 runs to 15 residues. V was clipped by 0 bases and J by 7 bases; unmatched bases: 2. Germline V CDR1 and CDR2: MNHEY, SVGAGI.

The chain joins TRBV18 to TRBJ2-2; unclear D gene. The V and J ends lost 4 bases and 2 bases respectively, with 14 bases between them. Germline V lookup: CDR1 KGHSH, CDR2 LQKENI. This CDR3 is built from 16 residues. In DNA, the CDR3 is TGTGCCAGCTCACTTCGCTCAAAGACAAACACCGGGGAGCTGTTTTTT. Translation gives CASSLRSKTNTGELFF. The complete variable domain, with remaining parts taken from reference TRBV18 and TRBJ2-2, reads NAGVMQNPRHLVRRRGQEARLRCSPMKGHSHVYWYRQLPEEGLKFMVYLQKENIIDESGMPKERFSAEFPKEGPSILRIQQVVRGDSAAYFCASSLRSKTNTGELFFGEGSRLTVL.

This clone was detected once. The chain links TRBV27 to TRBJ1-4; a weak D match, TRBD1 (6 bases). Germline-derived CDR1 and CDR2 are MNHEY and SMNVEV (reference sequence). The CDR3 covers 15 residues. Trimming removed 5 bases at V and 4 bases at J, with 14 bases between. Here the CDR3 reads CASSPNRAINEKLFF. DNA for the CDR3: TGTGCCAGCAGTCCTAACAGGGCAATTAATGAAAAACTGTTTTTT.

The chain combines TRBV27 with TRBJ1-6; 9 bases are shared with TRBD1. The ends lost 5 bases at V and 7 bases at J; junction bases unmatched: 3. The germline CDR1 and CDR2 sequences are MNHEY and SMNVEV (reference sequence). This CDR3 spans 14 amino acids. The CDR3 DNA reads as TGTGCCAGCAGTCCTGGGACAGGGAATTCACCCCTCCACTTT. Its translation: CASSPGTGNSPLHF.

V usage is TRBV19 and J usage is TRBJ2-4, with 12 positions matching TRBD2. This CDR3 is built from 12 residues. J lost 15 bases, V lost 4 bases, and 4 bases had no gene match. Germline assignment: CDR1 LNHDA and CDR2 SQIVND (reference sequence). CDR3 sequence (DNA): TGTGCCAGTAGTAAGACTAGCGGGGGCCTGTACTTC. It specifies CASSKTSGGLYF.

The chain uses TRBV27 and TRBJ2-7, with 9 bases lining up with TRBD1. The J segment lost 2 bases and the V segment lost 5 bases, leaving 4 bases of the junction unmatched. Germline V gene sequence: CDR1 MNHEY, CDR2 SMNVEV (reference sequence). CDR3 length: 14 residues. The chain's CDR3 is CASSVRQGAYEQYF. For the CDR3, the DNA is TGTGCCAGCAGTGTCAGACAGGGGGCCTACGAGCAGTACTTC.

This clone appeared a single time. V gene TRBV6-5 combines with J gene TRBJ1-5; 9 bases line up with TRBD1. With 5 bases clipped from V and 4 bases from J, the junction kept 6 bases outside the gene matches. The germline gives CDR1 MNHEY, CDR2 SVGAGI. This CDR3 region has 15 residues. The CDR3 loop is CASSRGQGQNQPQHF. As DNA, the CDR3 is TGTGCCAGCAGTCGTGGACAGGGGCAAAATCAGCCCCAGCATTTT.

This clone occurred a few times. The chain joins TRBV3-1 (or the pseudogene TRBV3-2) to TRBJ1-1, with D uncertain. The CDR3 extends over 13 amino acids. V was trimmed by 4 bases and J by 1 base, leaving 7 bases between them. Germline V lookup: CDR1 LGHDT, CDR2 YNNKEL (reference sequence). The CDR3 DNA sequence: TGTGCCAGCAGCCTTCAGGCGAACACTGAAGCTTTCTTT. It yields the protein CASSLQANTEAFF.

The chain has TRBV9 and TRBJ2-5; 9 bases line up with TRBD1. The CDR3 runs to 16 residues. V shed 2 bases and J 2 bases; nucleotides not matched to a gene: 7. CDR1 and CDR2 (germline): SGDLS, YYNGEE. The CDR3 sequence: CASSVGQGLGQETQYF. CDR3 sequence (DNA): TGTGCCAGCAGCGTGGGACAGGGCTTGGGACAAGAGACCCAGTACTTC. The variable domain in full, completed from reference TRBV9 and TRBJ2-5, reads DSGVTQTPKHLITATGQRVTLRCSPRSGDLSVYWYQQSLDQGLQFLIQYYNGEERAKGNILERFSAQQFPDLHSELNLSSLELGDSALYFCASSVGQGLGQETQYFGPGTRLLVL.

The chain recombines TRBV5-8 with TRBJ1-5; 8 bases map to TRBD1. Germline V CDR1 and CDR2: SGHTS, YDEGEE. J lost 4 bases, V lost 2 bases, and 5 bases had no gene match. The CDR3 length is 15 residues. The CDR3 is CASSLGQGQNQPQHF. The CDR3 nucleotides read TGTGCCAGCAGCTTAGGACAGGGCCAAAATCAGCCCCAGCATTTT.

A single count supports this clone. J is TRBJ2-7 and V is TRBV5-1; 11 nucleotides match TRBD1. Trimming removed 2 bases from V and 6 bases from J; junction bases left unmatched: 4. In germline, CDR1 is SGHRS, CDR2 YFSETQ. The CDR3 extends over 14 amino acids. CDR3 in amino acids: CASSFGTGGREQYF. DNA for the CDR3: TGCGCCAGCAGCTTCGGGACAGGGGGACGCGAGCAGTACTTC.

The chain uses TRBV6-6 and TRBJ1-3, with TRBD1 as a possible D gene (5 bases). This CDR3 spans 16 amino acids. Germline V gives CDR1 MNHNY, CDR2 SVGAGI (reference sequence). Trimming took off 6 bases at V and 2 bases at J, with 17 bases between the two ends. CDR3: CASSPLGRGTGNTIYF. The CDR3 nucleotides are TGTGCCAGCAGCCCTCTGGGGAGGGGAACTGGAAACACCATATATTTT.

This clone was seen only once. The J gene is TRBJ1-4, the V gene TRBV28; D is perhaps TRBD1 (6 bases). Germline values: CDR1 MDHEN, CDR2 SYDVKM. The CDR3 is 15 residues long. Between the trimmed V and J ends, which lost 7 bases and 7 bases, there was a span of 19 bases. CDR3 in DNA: TGTGCCAGCAACAGTTTACAGGGTGGGTCTGAAAAACTGTTTTTT. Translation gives CASNSLQGGSEKLFF.

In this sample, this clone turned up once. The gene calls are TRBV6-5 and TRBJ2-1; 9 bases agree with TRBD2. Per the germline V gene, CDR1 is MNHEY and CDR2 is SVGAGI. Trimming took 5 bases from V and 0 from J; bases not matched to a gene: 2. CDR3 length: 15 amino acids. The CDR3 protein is CASSLSGSSYNEQFF. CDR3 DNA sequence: TGTGCCAGCAGTCTTAGCGGGAGCTCCTACAATGAGCAGTTCTTC.

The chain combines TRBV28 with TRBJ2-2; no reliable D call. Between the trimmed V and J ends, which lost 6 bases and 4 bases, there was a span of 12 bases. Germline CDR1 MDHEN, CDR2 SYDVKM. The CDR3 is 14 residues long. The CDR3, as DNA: TGTGCCAGCAGCCTCCCCCGGTTCACCGGGGAGCTGTTTTTT. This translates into CASSLPRFTGELFF.

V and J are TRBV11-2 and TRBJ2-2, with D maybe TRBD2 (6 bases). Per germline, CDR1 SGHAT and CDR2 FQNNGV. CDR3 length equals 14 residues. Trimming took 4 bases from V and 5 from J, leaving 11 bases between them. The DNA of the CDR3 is TGTGCCAGCAGCTGGGACTCTTCAACCGGGGAGCTGTTTTTT. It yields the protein CASSWDSSTGELFF.